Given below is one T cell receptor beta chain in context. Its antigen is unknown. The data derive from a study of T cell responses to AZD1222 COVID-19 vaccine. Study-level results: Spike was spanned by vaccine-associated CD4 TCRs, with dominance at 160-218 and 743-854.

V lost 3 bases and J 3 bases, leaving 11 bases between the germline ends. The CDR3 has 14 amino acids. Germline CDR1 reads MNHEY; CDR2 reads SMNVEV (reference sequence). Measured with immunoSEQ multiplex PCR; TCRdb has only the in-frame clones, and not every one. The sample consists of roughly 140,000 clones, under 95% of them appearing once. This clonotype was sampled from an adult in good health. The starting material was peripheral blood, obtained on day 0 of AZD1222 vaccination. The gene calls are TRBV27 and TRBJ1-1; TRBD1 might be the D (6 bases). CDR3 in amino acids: CASSLLAGDTEAFF. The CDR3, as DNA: TGTGCCAGCAGTTTGCTAGCAGGGGACACTGAAGCTTTCTTT.